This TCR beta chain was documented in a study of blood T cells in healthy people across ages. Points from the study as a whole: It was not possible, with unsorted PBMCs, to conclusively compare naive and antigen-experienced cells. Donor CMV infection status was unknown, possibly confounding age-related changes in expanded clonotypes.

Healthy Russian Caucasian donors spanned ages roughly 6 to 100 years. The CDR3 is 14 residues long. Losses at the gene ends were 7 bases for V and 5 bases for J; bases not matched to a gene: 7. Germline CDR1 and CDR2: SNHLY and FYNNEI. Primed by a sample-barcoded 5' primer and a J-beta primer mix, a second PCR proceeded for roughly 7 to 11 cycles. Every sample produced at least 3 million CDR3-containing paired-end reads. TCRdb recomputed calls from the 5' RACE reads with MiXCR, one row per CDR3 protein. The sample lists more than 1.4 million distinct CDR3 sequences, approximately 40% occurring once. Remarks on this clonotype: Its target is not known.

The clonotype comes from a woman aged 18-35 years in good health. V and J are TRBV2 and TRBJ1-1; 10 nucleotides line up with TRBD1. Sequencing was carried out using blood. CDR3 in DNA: TGTGCCAGCACTAAGGGACAGGGGAAAACTGAAGCTTTCTTT. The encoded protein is CASTKGQGKTEAFF.